This T cell receptor beta chain appears in the sequencing data of a study of CD8 T cells in ankylosing spondylitis. Findings of the study overall: Significantly higher representation of disease-linked clones was reported for matched ankylosing spondylitis synovial fluid.

Remarks on this clonotype: Its target is unknown.

V lost 4 bases and J lost 6; bases outside the gene matches: 13. This CDR3 is built from 16 residues. Germline V lookup: CDR1 ENHRY, CDR2 SYGVKD. TCRdb ran MiXCR on the 5' RACE reads and lists one entry per CDR3 protein. This table has approximately 240,000 distinct CDR3 sequences, 24% appearing once. This clonotype was obtained from a male donor with ankylosing spondylitis or in good health (not recorded which). The chain recombines TRBV10-3 with TRBJ2-7, with TRBD2 matching over 9 bases. The source material was blood, either unsorted or a sorted T cell fraction (not recorded which). The CDR3 nucleotides read TGTGCCATCAGTGGAGGGGGGGCGGGACTAGCCACCGAGCAGTACTTC. Protein product: CAISGGGAGLATEQYF.